Reported below is one TCR beta chain. Its antigen is not identified. The entry originates in a study of OX40 agonist ivuxolimab in advanced cancers. Study information: As their treatment, patients were administered ivuxolimab, an agonistic anti-OX40 (CD134) antibody. Dose-escalation subjects each had hepatocellular carcinoma, melanoma, renal cell or head and neck cancer.

Notes on the study in general: Expanded clones were, on average, more numerous among CD8+ T cells than CD4+.

Germline V CDR1 and CDR2: LNHDA, SQIVND (reference sequence). This CDR3 spans 15 amino acids. Trimming took off 5 bases at V and 1 base at J, with 12 bases between the two ends. Repertoires were generated with immunoSEQ multiplex PCR, while TCRdb's copy carries only in-frame clones and drops some. This sample has around 60,000 clones; approximately 88% occur once, and the top ten carry about 2.7%. This chain links TRBV19 with TRBJ2-1; no clear D gene. The TCR was taken from an adult with an advanced solid tumor such as melanoma, head and neck, liver or kidney cancer. Sequenced material: CD4+ or CD8+ T cells sorted from blood, taken in a trial of the OX40 agonist ivuxolimab. CDR3 sequence: CASSWAHQSYNEQFF. Here the CDR3 DNA reads TGTGCCAGTAGTTGGGCCCACCAATCCTACAATGAGCAGTTCTTC.